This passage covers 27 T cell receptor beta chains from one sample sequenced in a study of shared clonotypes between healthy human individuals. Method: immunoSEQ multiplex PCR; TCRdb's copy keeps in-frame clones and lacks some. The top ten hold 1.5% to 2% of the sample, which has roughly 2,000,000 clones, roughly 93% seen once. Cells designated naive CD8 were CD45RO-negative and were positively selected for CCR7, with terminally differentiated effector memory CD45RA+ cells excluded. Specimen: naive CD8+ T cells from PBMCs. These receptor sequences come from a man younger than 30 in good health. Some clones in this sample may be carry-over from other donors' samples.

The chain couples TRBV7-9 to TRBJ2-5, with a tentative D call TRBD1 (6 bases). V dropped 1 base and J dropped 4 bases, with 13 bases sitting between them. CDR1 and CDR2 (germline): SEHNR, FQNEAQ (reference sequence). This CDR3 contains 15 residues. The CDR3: CASSLETGVGETQYF. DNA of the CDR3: TGTGCCAGCAGCTTAGAGACAGGAGTTGGAGAGACCCAGTACTTC.

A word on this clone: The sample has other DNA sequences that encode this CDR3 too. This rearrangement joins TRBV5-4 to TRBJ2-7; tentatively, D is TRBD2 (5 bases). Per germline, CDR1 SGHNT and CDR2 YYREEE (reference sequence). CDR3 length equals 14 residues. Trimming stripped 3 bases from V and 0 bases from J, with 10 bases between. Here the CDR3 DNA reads TGTGCCAGCAGCTCGGGCCGGGGCTCCTACGAGCAGTACTTC. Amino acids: CASSSGRGSYEQYF.

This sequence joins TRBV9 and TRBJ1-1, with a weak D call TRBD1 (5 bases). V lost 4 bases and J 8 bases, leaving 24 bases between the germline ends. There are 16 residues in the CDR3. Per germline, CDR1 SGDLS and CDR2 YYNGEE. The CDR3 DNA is TGTGCCAGCAGCCCCCATTTTTTGCAGGGCGGTCAGGAAGCTTTCTTT. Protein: CASSPHFLQGGQEAFF.

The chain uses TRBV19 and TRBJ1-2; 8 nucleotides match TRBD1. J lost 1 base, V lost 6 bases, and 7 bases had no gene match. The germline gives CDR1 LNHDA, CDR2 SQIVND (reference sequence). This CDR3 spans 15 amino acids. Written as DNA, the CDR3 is TGTGCCAGTAGCCCCAGGACAGGGTATAACTATGGCTACACCTTC. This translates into CASSPRTGYNYGYTF.

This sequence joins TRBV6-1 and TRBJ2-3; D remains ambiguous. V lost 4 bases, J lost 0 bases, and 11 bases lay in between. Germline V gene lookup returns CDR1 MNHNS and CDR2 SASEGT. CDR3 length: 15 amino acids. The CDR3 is CASSASGFSTDTQYF. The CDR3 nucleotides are TGTGCCAGCAGTGCCTCCGGGTTTAGCACAGATACGCAGTATTTT.

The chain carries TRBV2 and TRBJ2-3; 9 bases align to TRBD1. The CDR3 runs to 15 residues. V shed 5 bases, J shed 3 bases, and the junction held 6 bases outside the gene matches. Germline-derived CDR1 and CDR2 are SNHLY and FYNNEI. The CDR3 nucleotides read TGTGCCAGCAGTTTCCGGGACAGGGATACAGATACGCAGTATTTT. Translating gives CASSFRDRDTDTQYF.

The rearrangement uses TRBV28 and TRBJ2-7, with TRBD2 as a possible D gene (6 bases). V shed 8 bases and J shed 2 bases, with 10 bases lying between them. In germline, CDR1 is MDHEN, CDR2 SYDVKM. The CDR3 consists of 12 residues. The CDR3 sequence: CASGTYAYEQYF. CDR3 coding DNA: TGTGCCAGCGGGACTTATGCCTACGAGCAGTACTTC.

The CDR3 coding sequence is TGTGCCAGCAGTGGAGTACAGGGGATCAGCAATCAGCCCCAGCATTTT. Amino acids: CASSGVQGISNQPQHF. The chain is built from TRBV6-1 and TRBJ1-5, with 7 bases fitting TRBD1. The germline V gene has CDR1 MNHNS and CDR2 SASEGT. V lost 4 bases and J lost 1; bases outside the gene matches: 7. The CDR3 loop spans 16 amino acids.

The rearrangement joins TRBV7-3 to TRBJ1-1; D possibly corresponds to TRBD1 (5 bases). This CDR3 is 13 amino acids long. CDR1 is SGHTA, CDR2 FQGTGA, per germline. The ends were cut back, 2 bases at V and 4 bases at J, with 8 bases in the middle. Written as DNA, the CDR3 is TGTGCCAGCAGCTTACTGGGGGTCACTGAAGCTTTCTTT. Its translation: CASSLLGVTEAFF.

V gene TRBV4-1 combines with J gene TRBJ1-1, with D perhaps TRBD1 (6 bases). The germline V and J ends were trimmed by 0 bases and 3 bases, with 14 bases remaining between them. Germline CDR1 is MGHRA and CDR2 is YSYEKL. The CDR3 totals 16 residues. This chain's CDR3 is CASSQDKGQGYTEAFF. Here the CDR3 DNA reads TGCGCCAGCAGCCAAGATAAGGGGCAGGGGTACACTGAAGCTTTCTTT.

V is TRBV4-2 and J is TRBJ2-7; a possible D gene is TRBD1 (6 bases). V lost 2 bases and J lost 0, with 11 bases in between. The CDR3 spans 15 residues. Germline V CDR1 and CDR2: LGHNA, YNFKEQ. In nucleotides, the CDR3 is TGTGCCAGCAGCCAAACCACAGGGTACTCCTACGAGCAGTACTTC. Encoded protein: CASSQTTGYSYEQYF.

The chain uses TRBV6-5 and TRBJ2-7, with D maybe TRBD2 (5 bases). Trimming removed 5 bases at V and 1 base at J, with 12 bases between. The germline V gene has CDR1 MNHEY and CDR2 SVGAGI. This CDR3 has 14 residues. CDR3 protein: CASSTQRWSYEQYF. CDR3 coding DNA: TGTGCCAGCAGTACGCAGCGGTGGTCCTACGAGCAGTACTTC.

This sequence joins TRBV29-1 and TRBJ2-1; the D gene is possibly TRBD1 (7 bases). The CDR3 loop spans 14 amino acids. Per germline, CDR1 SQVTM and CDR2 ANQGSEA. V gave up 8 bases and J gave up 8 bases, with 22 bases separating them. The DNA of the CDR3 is TGCAGCTGCCACGTGGAGGGGGCCGGTGATGAGCAGTTCTTC. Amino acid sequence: CSCHVEGAGDEQFF.

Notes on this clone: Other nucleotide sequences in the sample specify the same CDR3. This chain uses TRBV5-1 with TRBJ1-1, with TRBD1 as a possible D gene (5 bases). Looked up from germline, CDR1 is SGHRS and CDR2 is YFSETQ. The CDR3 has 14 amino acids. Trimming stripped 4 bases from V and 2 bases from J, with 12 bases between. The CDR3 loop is CASSPGQGNTEAFF. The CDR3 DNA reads TGCGCCAGCAGCCCGGGGCAGGGTAACACTGAAGCTTTCTTT. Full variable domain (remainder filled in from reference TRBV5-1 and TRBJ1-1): KAGVTQTPRYLIKTRGQQVTLSCSPISGHRSVSWYQQTPGQGLQFLFEYFSETQRNKGNFPGRFSGRQFSNSRSEMNVSTLELGDSALYLCASSPGQGNTEAFFGQGTRLTVV.

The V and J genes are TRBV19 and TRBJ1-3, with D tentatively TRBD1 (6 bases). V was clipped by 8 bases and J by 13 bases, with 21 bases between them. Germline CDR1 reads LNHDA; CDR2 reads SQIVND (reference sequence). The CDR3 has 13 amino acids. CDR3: CASHTAGDIRIYF. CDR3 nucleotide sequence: TGTGCCAGTCACACCGCGGGGGACATCCGGATATATTTT.

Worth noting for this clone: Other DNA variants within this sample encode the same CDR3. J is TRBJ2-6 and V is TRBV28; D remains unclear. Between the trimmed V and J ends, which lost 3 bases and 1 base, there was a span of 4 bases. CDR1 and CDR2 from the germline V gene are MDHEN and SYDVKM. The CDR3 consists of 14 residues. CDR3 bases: TGTGCCAGCAGTTTGCCTTCTGGGGCCAACGTCCTGACTTTC. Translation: CASSLPSGANVLTF.

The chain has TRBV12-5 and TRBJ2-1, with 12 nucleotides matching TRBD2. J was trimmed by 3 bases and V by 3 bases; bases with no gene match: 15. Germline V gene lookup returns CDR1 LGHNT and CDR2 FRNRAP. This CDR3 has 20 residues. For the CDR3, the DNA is TGTGCTAGTGGTTTAGGGGTGGCTAGCGGGGGGGACCCCCACTACAATGAGCAGTTCTTC. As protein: CASGLGVASGGDPHYNEQFF.

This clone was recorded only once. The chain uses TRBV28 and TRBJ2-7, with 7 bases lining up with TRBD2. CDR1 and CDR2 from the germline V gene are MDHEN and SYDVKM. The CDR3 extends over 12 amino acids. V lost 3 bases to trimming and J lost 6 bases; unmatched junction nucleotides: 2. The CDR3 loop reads CASSFGEGEQYF. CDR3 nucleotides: TGTGCCAGCAGTTTCGGGGAGGGCGAGCAGTACTTC.

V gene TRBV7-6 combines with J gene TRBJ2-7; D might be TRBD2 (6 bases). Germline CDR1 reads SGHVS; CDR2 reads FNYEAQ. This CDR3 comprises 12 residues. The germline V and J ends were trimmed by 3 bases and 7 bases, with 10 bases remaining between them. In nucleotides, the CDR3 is TGTGCCAGCAGCTTGGCTAGCGCAGAGCAGTACTTC. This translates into CASSLASAEQYF.

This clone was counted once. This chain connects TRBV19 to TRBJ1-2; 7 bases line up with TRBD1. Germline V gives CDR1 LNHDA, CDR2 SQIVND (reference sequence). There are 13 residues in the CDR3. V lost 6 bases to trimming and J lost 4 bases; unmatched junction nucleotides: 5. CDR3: CASSPGQPYGYTF. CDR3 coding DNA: TGTGCCAGTAGCCCGGGACAGCCCTATGGCTACACCTTC.

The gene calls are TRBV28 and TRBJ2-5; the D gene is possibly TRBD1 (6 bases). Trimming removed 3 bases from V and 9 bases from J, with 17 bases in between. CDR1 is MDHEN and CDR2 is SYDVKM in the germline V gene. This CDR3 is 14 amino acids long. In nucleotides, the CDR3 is TGTGCCAGCAGTTTCCACACGACGAAGGGGGCCCAGTACTTC. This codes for CASSFHTTKGAQYF.

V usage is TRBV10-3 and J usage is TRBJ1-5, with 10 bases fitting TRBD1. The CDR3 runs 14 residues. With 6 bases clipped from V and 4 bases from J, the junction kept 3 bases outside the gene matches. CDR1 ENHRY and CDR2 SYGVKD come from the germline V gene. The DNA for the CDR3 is TGTGCCATCAGGGGGACAGGGGTAAATCAGCCCCAGCATTTT. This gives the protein CAIRGTGVNQPQHF.

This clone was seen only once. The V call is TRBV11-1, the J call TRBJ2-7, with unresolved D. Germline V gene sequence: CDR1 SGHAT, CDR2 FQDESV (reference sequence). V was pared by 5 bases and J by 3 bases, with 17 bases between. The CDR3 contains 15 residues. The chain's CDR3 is CASSPVRSSYYEQYF. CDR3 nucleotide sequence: TGTGCCAGCAGCCCGGTCCGGAGTTCTTACTACGAGCAGTACTTC.

The CDR3 loop is CASSLRLAGAYEQYF. The CDR3, as DNA: TGTGCCAGCAGCTTGAGGCTAGCGGGGGCCTACGAGCAGTACTTC. The chain uses TRBV5-5 and TRBJ2-7; 10 bases are shared with TRBD2. Trimming removed 1 base from V and 2 bases from J; junction bases left unmatched: 3. The CDR3 length is 15 residues. CDR1 SGHKS and CDR2 YYEKEE come from the germline V gene (reference sequence).

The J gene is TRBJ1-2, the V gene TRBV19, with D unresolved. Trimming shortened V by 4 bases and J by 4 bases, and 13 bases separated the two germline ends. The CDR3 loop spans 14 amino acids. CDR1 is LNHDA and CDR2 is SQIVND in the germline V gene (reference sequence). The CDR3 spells CASSTRLEGYGYTF. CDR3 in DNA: TGTGCCAGTAGTACCCGACTAGAGGGCTATGGCTACACCTTC.

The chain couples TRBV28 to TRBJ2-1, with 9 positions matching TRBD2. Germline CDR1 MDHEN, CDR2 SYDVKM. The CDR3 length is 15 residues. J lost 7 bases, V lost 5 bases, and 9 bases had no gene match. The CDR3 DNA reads TGTGCCAGCAGTCCACTAGCGGGTGTTGAAAATGAGCAGTTCTTC. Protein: CASSPLAGVENEQFF.

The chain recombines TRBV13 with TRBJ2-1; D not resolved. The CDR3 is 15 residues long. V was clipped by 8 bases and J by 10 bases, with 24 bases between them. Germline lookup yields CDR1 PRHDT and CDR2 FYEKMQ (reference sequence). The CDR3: CASYPERGSSREQFF. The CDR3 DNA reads TGTGCCAGCTATCCAGAAAGAGGCAGTTCTCGCGAGCAGTTCTTC. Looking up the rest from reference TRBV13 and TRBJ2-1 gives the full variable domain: AAGVIQSPRHLIKEKRETATLKCYPIPRHDTVYWYQQGPGQDPQFLISFYEKMQSDKGSIPDRFSAQQFSDYHSELNMSSLELGDSALYFCASYPERGSSREQFFGPGTRLTVL.